The 15 T cell receptor beta chains listed next were all sequenced from one sample in a study of cytotoxic CD8 clonotypes in ibrutinib-treated CLL. The data were produced by immunoSEQ multiplex PCR, yet TCRdb's version contains in-frame clones alone and is incomplete. Of some 28,000 clones detected, 57% appear once; the ten largest clones hold about 4.9%. Source: PBMCs, taken before ibrutinib treatment. The receptors were gathered from a human donor with chronic lymphocytic leukemia.

The chain uses TRBV27 and TRBJ2-7; TRBD2 aligns across 8 bases. This CDR3 contains 15 residues. V lost 3 bases to trimming and J lost 1 base; unmatched junction nucleotides: 5. Germline CDR1 reads MNHEY; CDR2 reads SMNVEV (reference sequence). The chain's CDR3 is CASSLGAGGSYEQYF. CDR3 sequence (DNA): TGTGCCAGCAGTTTGGGGGCGGGAGGATCCTACGAGCAGTACTTC.

The chain combines TRBV4-1 with TRBJ2-4; TRBD1 matches at 7 bases. Losses at the gene ends were 1 base for V and 8 bases for J; bases not matched to a gene: 2. CDR1 is MGHRA, CDR2 YSYEKL, per germline. The CDR3 sequence is 13 residues long. The CDR3 protein is CASSQGTGDIQYF. CDR3 nucleotide sequence: TGCGCCAGCAGCCAAGGGACAGGAGACATTCAGTACTTC.

V is TRBV7-9 and J is TRBJ1-1, with 9 positions matching TRBD1. The J segment lost 0 bases and the V segment lost 4 bases, leaving 0 bases of the junction unmatched. The CDR3 totals 14 residues. From germline, CDR1 is SEHNR and CDR2 FQNEAQ (reference sequence). In DNA, the CDR3 is TGTGCCAGCAGCTGGGACAGGGTGAACACTGAAGCTTTCTTT. This sequence encodes CASSWDRVNTEAFF. The full variable domain, completed using reference TRBV7-9 and TRBJ1-1, is DTGVSQNPRHKITKRGQNVTFRCDPISEHNRLYWYRQTLGQGPEFLTYFQNEAQLEKSRLLSDRFSAERPKGSFSTLEIQRTEQGDSAMYLCASSWDRVNTEAFFGQGTRLTVV.

This sequence joins TRBV18 and TRBJ2-5; perhaps TRBD1 as D (6 bases). There are 18 residues in the CDR3. Trimming cost V 0 bases and J 5 bases, with 22 bases left between them. The germline V gene encodes CDR1 KGHSH and CDR2 LQKENI. The CDR3: CASSPPLSAGVSPETQYF. The CDR3 nucleotides are TGTGCCAGCTCACCACCGCTGTCGGCAGGGGTTTCTCCGGAGACCCAGTACTTC.

The CDR3, as DNA: TGTGCCAGCAGCTTAGAATTTTGGACAGGGCAGGAAACCACAGATACGCAGTATTTT. Amino acid sequence: CASSLEFWTGQETTDTQYF. This rearrangement joins TRBV11-2 to TRBJ2-3; the match to TRBD1 covers 8 bases. V trimming: 0 bases; J trimming: 2 bases; junction bases outside the gene matches: 13. Looked up from germline, CDR1 is SGHAT and CDR2 is FQNNGV. The CDR3 has 19 amino acids.

The rearrangement joins TRBV10-3 to TRBJ1-6, with 7 positions matching TRBD1. CDR1 is ENHRY, CDR2 SYGVKD, per germline. After removal of 10 bases from V and 8 bases from J, the junction contained 5 bases not matched to a gene. This CDR3 is 12 amino acids long. The CDR3 bases are TGTGCCACGACAACAGGGGATTCACCCCTCCACTTT. Translated: CATTTGDSPLHF.

This sequence joins TRBV7-9 and TRBJ1-1; D ambiguous. Trimming shortened V by 0 bases and J by 4 bases, and 15 bases separated the two germline ends. CDR3 length equals 16 residues. The germline CDR1 and CDR2 sequences are SEHNR and FQNEAQ (reference sequence). The CDR3 DNA follows: TGTGCCAGCAGCTTAGCGTTGATAGGGCGGGCCACTGAAGCTTTCTTT. It codes for CASSLALIGRATEAFF.

The J gene is TRBJ2-1, the V gene TRBV6-6; TRBD1 might be the D (5 bases). V lost 2 bases, J lost 3 bases, and 8 bases lay in between. CDR1 MNHNY and CDR2 SVGAGI come from the germline V gene (reference sequence). The CDR3 is 14 residues long. CDR3 amino acids: CASSYQGNYNEQFF. The CDR3 DNA is TGTGCCAGCAGTTACCAGGGCAACTACAATGAGCAGTTCTTC.

For the CDR3, the DNA is TGCGCCAGCAGCCAAGATCACGTGGCACAGATAACCGGGGAGCTGTTTTTT. This translates into CASSQDHVAQITGELFF. The chain has TRBV4-1 and TRBJ2-2; no definite D call. The germline V and J ends were trimmed by 0 bases and 5 bases, with 16 bases remaining between them. The CDR3 runs to 17 residues. CDR1 and CDR2 (germline): MGHRA, YSYEKL.

This sequence joins TRBV7-2 and TRBJ2-3; 8 positions agree with TRBD2. Germline assignment: CDR1 SGHTA and CDR2 FQGNSA. V trimming: 0 bases; J trimming: 1 base; junction bases outside the gene matches: 3. The CDR3 extends over 16 amino acids. CDR3 residues: CASSLASGGGTDTQYF. The CDR3 DNA reads as TGTGCCAGCAGCTTAGCGTCGGGAGGGGGCACAGATACGCAGTATTTT.

In this sample, this clone turned up a few times. The V gene is TRBV7-9, the J gene TRBJ2-7; no reliable D call. This CDR3 has 15 amino acids. The germline V gene has CDR1 SEHNR and CDR2 FQNEAQ (reference sequence). V was cut by 0 bases and J by 0 bases, with 9 bases left in between. The CDR3 DNA reads as TGTGCCAGCAGCTTAGCCGGCGGAAGCTCCTACGAGCAGTACTTC. It yields the protein CASSLAGGSSYEQYF.

By sample share, this clone is medium-sized. The chain links TRBV11-2 to TRBJ2-2; D is unresolved. V was trimmed by 3 bases and J by 1 base, leaving 3 bases between them. Germline CDR1 is SGHAT and CDR2 is FQNNGV. CDR3 length equals 13 residues. The CDR3 region is CASSLMNTGELFF. Written as DNA, the CDR3 is TGTGCCAGCAGCTTGATGAACACCGGGGAGCTGTTTTTT.

V and J are TRBV4-1 and TRBJ2-5; D is possibly TRBD2 (5 bases). CDR1 MGHRA and CDR2 YSYEKL come from the germline V gene. Trimming shortened V by 0 bases and J by 5 bases, and 13 bases separated the two germline ends. There are 15 residues in the CDR3. The CDR3 here is CASSQDNEGSETQYF. The CDR3 DNA reads as TGCGCCAGCAGCCAAGATAACGAGGGATCGGAGACCCAGTACTTC.

The chain uses TRBV11-2 and TRBJ2-1; no definite D call. Germline values: CDR1 SGHAT, CDR2 FQNNGV. Deletions cut 6 bases from V and 5 bases from J, with 8 bases between. The CDR3 length is 12 residues. The CDR3 bases are TGTGCCAGCAGGTGGGGTCACAATGAGCAGTTCTTC. It yields the protein CASRWGHNEQFF.

This chain joins TRBV7-2 and TRBJ1-5; 9 bases match TRBD1. The CDR3 is made up of 16 amino acids. CDR1 SGHTA and CDR2 FQGNSA come from the germline V gene. With 1 base clipped from V and 4 bases from J, the junction kept 5 bases outside the gene matches. CDR3 DNA sequence: TGTGCCAGCAGCTTAGACTGGACAGGGGATAATCAGCCCCAGCATTTT. Protein: CASSLDWTGDNQPQHF.